This T cell receptor beta chain originates from a study of molecular identifiers for immune sequencing clone quantification. MiXCR, applied by TCRdb to the PCR reads, yields one record per CDR3 protein. Of some 650,000 distinct CDR3 sequences listed, 15% to 20% are singletons. As CD8+CD4-CCR7+CD45RA+ cells, naive CD8 T cells were sorted. The source of this sequence is a human donor in good health. Some libraries in this study had Jurkat cell RNA spiked in. Sequencing was performed on naive CD8+ T cells from blood, with Jurkat cell RNA spiked in. Stated subset: FACS-sorted CD8+CD4-CCR7+CD45RA+ naive T cells.

CDR3 protein: CASSPLTWTPISEQFF. Written as DNA, the CDR3 is TGTGCCAGCTCACCACTGACCTGGACCCCTATCTCGGAGCAGTTCTTC. V and J are TRBV18 and TRBJ2-1, with no clear D. The CDR3 loop spans 16 amino acids. V dropped 1 base and J dropped 10 bases, with 20 bases sitting between them. The germline V gene encodes CDR1 KGHSH and CDR2 LQKENI.